This entry describes one T cell receptor beta chain. The length of the CDR3 is 15 residues. Trimming took off 3 bases at V and 6 bases at J, with 18 bases between the two ends. The germline V gene encodes CDR1 MDHEN and CDR2 SYDVKM. This record belongs to a study of blood T cell repertoires in COVID-19. Study-wide background: Acute and convalescent COVID-19 samples came from the United States, Italy and Spain. PBMCs, B-cell-depleted T cells, or T cells provided the cDNA or gDNA that made up the material.

Per the original methods: The authors estimated nucleated cell counts from reference gene primer amplification. Measured with immunoSEQ multiplex PCR; TCRdb has only the in-frame clones, and not every one. V, J and clone size are those of that table, while D and trimming were read from the DNA. This table holds about 150,000 clones, approximately 87% found once. Sample: peripheral blood. This receptor was identified in a woman in her 70s with acute or convalescent COVID-19. The rearrangement joins TRBV28 to TRBJ2-7, with D perhaps matching TRBD2 (6 bases). The CDR3 sequence: CASSFLPSEKSEQYF. The CDR3 DNA sequence: TGTGCCAGCAGTTTTTTGCCTAGCGAGAAAAGCGAGCAGTACTTC.